This T cell receptor (beta chain) was identified in a study of blood T cell repertoires in COVID-19 (dated by TCRdb to the early 2020s). For the wider study: ImmuneRACE Cohort 3 recovered participants were defined by two consecutive negative NP/OP PCR tests, healthcare professional clearance, or symptom resolution. Collaborator samples came from the United States, Italy and Spain and covered acute and convalescent phases of COVID-19. The material from the prospective study consisted of cDNA or gDNA derived from T cells, B-cell-depleted T cells, or PBMCs. Deeply sampled blood TCRbeta repertoires from subjects exposed to, actively infected with, or recovered from COVID-19 were included in the dataset. The repertoires were released in a freely available public database intended as a resource for research on the immune response to SARS-CoV-2. Samples were obtained from the ongoing ImmuneRACE study (first 160 participants) and from roughly 1,300 subjects provided by 6 global collaborators. Sample metadata almost always included a de-identified subject ID, COVID-19 status, age in years and sex. Where available, HLA class I and class II types were obtained from metadata supplied by the sample provider rather than from assay-based typing.

Participants in the prospective study were aged about 18 to 89 years, lived in under 30 United States geographic areas, and enrolled through a virtual design. To assign participants to cohorts, the prospective study relied on clinical history that participants themselves reported in a screening survey and a study questionnaire. In the prospective study, mobile phlebotomists collected whole blood, serum and a nasopharyngeal or oropharyngeal swab from each participant. Over a roughly two-month period, participants in the prospective study had the option of providing additional blood draws and questionnaires. Blood samples from the prospective study were shipped frozen or at room temperature prior to DNA extraction. The CDR3 holds 16 amino acids from the cysteine to the phenylalanine. Only the CDR3 DNA is retained, 48 bases long and in frame from the first base. According to the germline V gene (reference sequence), CDR1 reads SEHNR and CDR2 reads FQNEAQ. Unmatched junction bases come to 16, with V trimmed by 4 bases and J by 11 bases.

With regard to this clone: Its antigen remains undetermined. No base-level quality is on record; no much larger clone is a single base apart.

The immunoSEQ Assay, a bias-controlled multiplex PCR, was used to amplify TCRbeta CDR3 regions from genomic DNA. In the authors' own workflow: Nucleated cell counts per sample were estimated from amplification of reference gene primers within the assay. Sequence reads were collapsed and filtered to measure the absolute abundance of every unique TCRbeta CDR3 rearrangement. Productive Simpson clonality was computed per sample as the square root of Simpson's diversity index over productive rearrangements. The table was pulled from immuneACCESS by TCRdb, which kept in-frame rearrangements only. Such tables lose some clones; where checked, under half of the loss comes from unresolved V genes, and the rest has no known cause. Clone size and the V and J calls come from that table; the DNA yielded D and trimming. For this sample the table gives approximately 140,000 clones, of which approximately 84% were detected only once. The ten most abundant clones make up roughly 4% of the sample.

Broader findings and caveats from the paper: The amount of clinical and demographic metadata varied by source and participant and was provided uncurated.

The chain was built from TRBV7-9 and TRBJ1-4, with TRBD1 identical over 7 junction bases. Sequenced: PBMCs or T cells enriched from blood (not recorded which). The origin of this receptor is a man aged 50-59 years in a cohort exposed to, infected with or recovered from COVID-19 (not recorded which). The CDR3 has the sequence CASSSYSTGRLRKLFF. The DNA sequence is as follows: TGTGCCAGCAGCTCATATTCGACAGGGAGATTACGGAAACTGTTTTTT.